Detailed here is one TCR beta chain. This entry comes from a study of PD-L1 blockade in urothelial cancer. The sample's time point: pretreatment peripheral blood. Germline V gene sequence: CDR1 SGHTA, CDR2 FQGNSA. V was clipped by 1 base and J by 4 bases, with 14 bases between them. The CDR3 spans 15 residues. Measured with immunoSEQ multiplex PCR; TCRdb has only the in-frame clones, and not every one. The sample holds just under 65,000 clones, 75% to 85% seen once. The genes are TRBV7-2 and TRBJ2-7, with a weak D call TRBD1 (8 bases). Here the sequenced sample was PBMCs, taken around atezolizumab (anti-PD-L1) treatment. The origin of this receptor is an older man with urothelial cancer. CDR3: CASSLGTGGAYEQYF. As DNA, the CDR3 is TGTGCCAGCAGCTTAGGAACAGGGGGGGCATACGAGCAGTACTTC.